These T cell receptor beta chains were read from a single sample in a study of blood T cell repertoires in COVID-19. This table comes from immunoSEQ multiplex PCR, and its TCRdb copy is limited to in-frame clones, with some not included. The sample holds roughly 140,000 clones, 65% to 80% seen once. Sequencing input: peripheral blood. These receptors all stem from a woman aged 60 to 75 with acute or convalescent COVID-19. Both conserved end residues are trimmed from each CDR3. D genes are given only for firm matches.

cdr3_aa: SVDAAGTDTQY
d_call: NA
v_call: TRBV29-1

cdr3_aa: ASSLIRTEAF
d_call: NA
v_call: TRBV28

cdr3_aa: ASSIGTRRYEQY
d_call: TRBD2
v_call: TRBV27

cdr3_aa: AWSAGQSGYGYT
d_call: NA
v_call: TRBV30

cdr3_aa: ASSLGPTGEQY
d_call: NA
v_call: TRBV12-3/TRBV12-4

cdr3_aa: SVEGYLVGGYNEQF
d_call: NA
v_call: TRBV29-1

cdr3_aa: ASSSLGGRAGNGELF
d_call: TRBD2
v_call: TRBV5-1

cdr3_aa: ASSELTGGTDTQY
d_call: TRBD1
v_call: TRBV6-1

cdr3_aa: ASTRGGGYNEQF
d_call: NA
v_call: TRBV13

cdr3_aa: ASEGRELLYEQY
d_call: TRBD2
v_call: TRBV2

cdr3_aa: ASSPGPFGYT
d_call: NA
v_call: TRBV28

cdr3_aa: ASSPPRDNGNTIY
d_call: NA
v_call: TRBV5-1

cdr3_aa: ASSQDQVGLKYEKLF
d_call: NA
v_call: TRBV5-1

cdr3_aa: ASSFGTGSYEQY
d_call: NA
v_call: TRBV27

cdr3_aa: ASSLYSGRTYEQY
d_call: TRBD2
v_call: TRBV7-2

cdr3_aa: SASFSSGSSETQY
d_call: TRBD2
v_call: TRBV20-1

cdr3_aa: ASSPGRWSPREQY
d_call: NA
v_call: TRBV6-5

cdr3_aa: AWSAGGLAGGEETQY
d_call: TRBD2
v_call: TRBV30

cdr3_aa: ASSLETGTGEETQY
d_call: TRBD1
v_call: TRBV7-8

cdr3_aa: ASSQDLGLSGRAGINEQF
d_call: TRBD2
v_call: TRBV4-1

cdr3_aa: ASSEPGYEQY
d_call: NA
v_call: TRBV18

cdr3_aa: ASSDRLAGNKDTQY
d_call: TRBD2
v_call: TRBV10-1

cdr3_aa: ASKGAGGPLYNEQF
d_call: TRBD2
v_call: TRBV27

cdr3_aa: ASSLFFKGQFFSGNTIY
d_call: NA
v_call: TRBV3-1/TRBV3-2

cdr3_aa: ASSLQTGTVQH
d_call: TRBD1
v_call: TRBV5-8

cdr3_aa: ASWDRYYNEQF
d_call: TRBD1
v_call: TRBV12-3/TRBV12-4

cdr3_aa: ASSARGGRTDGYT
d_call: NA
v_call: TRBV7-8

cdr3_aa: ASSSHGQGVGYTEAF
d_call: TRBD1
v_call: TRBV6-4

cdr3_aa: ASKKDAGDLRSQH
d_call: NA
v_call: TRBV6-5

cdr3_aa: ASSLSGTGASNQPQH
d_call: TRBD1
v_call: TRBV27

cdr3_aa: ASSPLGGDQPQH
d_call: NA
v_call: TRBV7-6

cdr3_aa: AWSAGTVNEQY
d_call: TRBD1
v_call: TRBV30

cdr3_aa: ASSLGQGDGYT
d_call: TRBD1
v_call: TRBV6-6